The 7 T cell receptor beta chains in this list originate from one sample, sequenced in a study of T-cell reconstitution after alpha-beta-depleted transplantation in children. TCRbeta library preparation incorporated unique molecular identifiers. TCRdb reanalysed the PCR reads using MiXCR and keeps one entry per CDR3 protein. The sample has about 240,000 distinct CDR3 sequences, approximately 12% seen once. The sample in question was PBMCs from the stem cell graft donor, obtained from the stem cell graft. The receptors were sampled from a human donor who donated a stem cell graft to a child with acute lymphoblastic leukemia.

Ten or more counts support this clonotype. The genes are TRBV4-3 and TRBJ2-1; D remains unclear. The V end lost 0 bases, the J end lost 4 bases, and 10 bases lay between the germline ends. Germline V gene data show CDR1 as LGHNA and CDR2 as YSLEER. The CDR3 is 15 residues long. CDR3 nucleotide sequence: TGCGCCAGCAGCCAAGATCGCGGCCAATACAATGAGCAGTTCTTC. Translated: CASSQDRGQYNEQFF.

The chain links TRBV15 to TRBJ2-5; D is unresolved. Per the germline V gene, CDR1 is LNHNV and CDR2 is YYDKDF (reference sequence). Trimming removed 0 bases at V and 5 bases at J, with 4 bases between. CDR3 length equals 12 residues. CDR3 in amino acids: CATSRDSETQYF. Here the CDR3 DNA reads TGTGCCACCAGCAGAGATAGCGAGACCCAGTACTTC.

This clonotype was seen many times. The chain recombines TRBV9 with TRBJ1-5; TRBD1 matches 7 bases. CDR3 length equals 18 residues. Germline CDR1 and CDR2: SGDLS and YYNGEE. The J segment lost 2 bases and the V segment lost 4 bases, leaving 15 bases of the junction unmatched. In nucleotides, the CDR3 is TGTGCCAGCAGCCAAGTACACGACAGGGAAATGGGCAATCAGCCCCAGCATTTT. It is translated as CASSQVHDREMGNQPQHF.

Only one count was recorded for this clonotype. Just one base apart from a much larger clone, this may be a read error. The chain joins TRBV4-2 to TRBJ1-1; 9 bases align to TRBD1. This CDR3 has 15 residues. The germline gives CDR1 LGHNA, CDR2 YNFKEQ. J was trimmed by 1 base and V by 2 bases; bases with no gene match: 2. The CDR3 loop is CASSQMGQGNTEAFF. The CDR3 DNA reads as TGTGCCAGCAGCCAAATGGGACAGGGGAACACTGAAGCTTTCTTT.

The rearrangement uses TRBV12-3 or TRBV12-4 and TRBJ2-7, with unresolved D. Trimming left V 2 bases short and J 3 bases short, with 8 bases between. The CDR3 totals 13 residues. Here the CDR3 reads CASSLSLLYEQYF. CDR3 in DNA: TGTGCCAGCAGTTTATCTCTCCTCTACGAGCAGTACTTC.

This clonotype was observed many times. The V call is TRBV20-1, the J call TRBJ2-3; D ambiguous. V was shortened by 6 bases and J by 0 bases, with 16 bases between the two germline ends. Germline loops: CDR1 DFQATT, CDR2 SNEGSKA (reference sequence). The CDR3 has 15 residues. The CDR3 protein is CSAQPLPQSTDTQYF. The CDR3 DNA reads TGCAGTGCCCAACCCTTACCCCAGAGCACAGATACGCAGTATTTT.

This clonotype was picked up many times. CDR3 sequence: CATYPRDGYEQYF. The DNA for the CDR3 is TGTGCCACCTACCCCCGGGACGGCTACGAGCAGTACTTC. The chain couples TRBV28 to TRBJ2-7; D may match TRBD1 or TRBD2 (5 bases each). V was clipped by 10 bases and J by 3 bases, with 16 bases between them. CDR1 is MDHEN and CDR2 is SYDVKM in the germline V gene. This CDR3 has 13 amino acids.